Presented here are 24 T cell receptor beta chains from one specimen sequenced in a study of memory CD4+ T cells and cytomegalovirus serostatus. Single viable CD3+CD4+CD8-CD45RO+ cells were sorted as the memory CD4+ T cells. Repertoires were generated with immunoSEQ multiplex PCR, while TCRdb's copy carries only in-frame clones and drops some. Of 30,000 to 40,000 clones listed, around 78% are singletons. Material: memory CD4+ T cells from blood. The receptors here all came from an adult in good health and CMV-seronegative.

The J gene is TRBJ1-1, the V gene TRBV29-1; D is unresolved. This CDR3 is 12 amino acids long. Germline loops: CDR1 SQVTM, CDR2 ANQGSEA. Trimming removed 7 bases from V and 1 base from J, with 10 bases in between. CDR3 protein: CSATEPNTEAFF. CDR3 in DNA: TGCAGCGCTACAGAGCCGAACACTGAAGCTTTCTTT.

This clone has a single count. This rearrangement joins TRBV14 to TRBJ2-2; the match to TRBD2 covers 15 bases. The CDR3 contains 19 residues. J lost 7 bases, V lost 3 bases, and 12 bases had no gene match. Germline loops: CDR1 SGHDN, CDR2 FVKESK. The CDR3 spells CASSQLWRTSGGAGGELFF. CDR3 nucleotide sequence: TGTGCCAGCAGCCAGCTTTGGAGGACTAGCGGGGGGGCCGGCGGGGAGCTGTTTTTT.

The chain carries TRBV25-1 and TRBJ2-3, with D uncertain. The CDR3 length is 13 residues. With 4 bases removed from V and 2 bases from J, the gap between germline ends came to 7 bases. Germline V gene data show CDR1 as MGHDK and CDR2 as SYGVNS. The CDR3 is CASSGVSTDTQYF. The CDR3, as DNA: TGTGCCAGCAGTGGGGTATCCACAGATACGCAGTATTTT.

This chain links TRBV30 with TRBJ2-2; 9 nucleotides match TRBD1. J was trimmed by 7 bases and V by 3 bases; bases with no gene match: 9. This CDR3 is built from 15 residues. Germline CDR1 and CDR2: GTSNPN and SVGIG (reference sequence). The CDR3 spells CAWRDRGTVSGELFF. DNA of the CDR3: TGTGCCTGGAGAGACAGGGGGACGGTTAGCGGGGAGCTGTTTTTT.

The CDR3 sequence: CASSDIAGSYNEQFF. CDR3 sequence (DNA): TGTGCCAGCAGCGACATAGCGGGATCCTACAATGAGCAGTTCTTC. This chain connects TRBV7-6 to TRBJ2-1; TRBD2 matches 8 bases. Trimming at V came to 5 bases and at J to 1 base, leaving 4 bases not matched to a gene. The CDR3 totals 15 residues. In germline, CDR1 is SGHVS, CDR2 FNYEAQ.

The chain recombines TRBV7-9 with TRBJ1-1, with D uncertain. Germline assignment: CDR1 SEHNR and CDR2 FQNEAQ (reference sequence). The CDR3 covers 12 residues. V was pared by 1 base and J by 7 bases, with 7 bases between. This CDR3 is CASSLDGFEAFF. CDR3 bases: TGTGCCAGCAGCTTAGACGGTTTTGAAGCTTTCTTT.

The J gene is TRBJ1-5, the V gene TRBV16; no definite D call. This CDR3 has 16 residues. V lost 0 bases and J lost 8, with 17 bases in between. From germline, CDR1 is KGHSY and CDR2 FQNENV. CDR3 in DNA: TGTGCCAGCAGCCAATCGCCCCCTCCAAGCTCAAAGCCCCAGCATTTT. Protein product: CASSQSPPPSSKPQHF.

DNA of the CDR3: TGTGCCAGCAGCTTACAAGGGGGTAGTATCTATGGCTACACCTTC. It yields the protein CASSLQGGSIYGYTF. V usage is TRBV7-9 and J usage is TRBJ1-2; possible D gene TRBD1, 6 bases. V lost 2 bases and J 4 bases, leaving 14 bases between the germline ends. The CDR3 contains 15 residues. CDR1 is SEHNR and CDR2 is FQNEAQ in the germline V gene (reference sequence).

The CDR3 loop reads CASSAIQLSSNYGYTF. The CDR3 nucleotides read TGTGCCAGTAGTGCCATTCAACTATCTTCGAACTATGGCTACACCTTC. The genes are TRBV19 and TRBJ1-2, with D hard to call. The V gene's germline CDR1 is LNHDA and CDR2 SQIVND (reference sequence). This CDR3 spans 16 amino acids. Trimming removed 5 bases from V and 2 bases from J, with 18 bases in between.

V gene TRBV5-1 combines with J gene TRBJ2-7; possibly TRBD1 for D (6 bases). From germline, CDR1 is SGHRS and CDR2 YFSETQ. The V gene lost 2 bases and the J gene lost 7 bases, with 19 bases spanning the gap. The CDR3 extends over 15 amino acids. CDR3 residues: CASSLSGQSPREQYF. The CDR3 DNA is TGCGCCAGCAGCTTATCCGGACAGTCCCCAAGGGAGCAGTACTTC.

CDR3 in DNA: TGTGCCAGCTCGCCTGGGGCAGAAAAAGATCAGCCCCAGCATTTT. Translation gives CASSPGAEKDQPQHF. V gene TRBV18 combines with J gene TRBJ1-5; D is possibly TRBD1 (5 bases). Between the trimmed V and J ends, which lost 6 bases and 5 bases, there was a span of 17 bases. This CDR3 is built from 15 residues. Looked up from germline, CDR1 is KGHSH and CDR2 is LQKENI.

The chain uses TRBV5-1 and TRBJ2-5; D unresolved. The germline V gene encodes CDR1 SGHRS and CDR2 YFSETQ. V was trimmed by 2 bases and J by 2 bases, leaving 7 bases between them. The CDR3 has 13 amino acids. In DNA form, the CDR3 reads TGCGCCAGCAGCTTTCTCCTGCAAGAGACCCAGTACTTC. Translating it yields CASSFLLQETQYF.

The chain recombines TRBV4-1 with TRBJ2-5; TRBD1 is a possible D gene (6 bases). Germline-derived CDR1 and CDR2 are MGHRA and YSYEKL. The CDR3 is made up of 15 amino acids. The V end lost 8 bases, the J end lost 0 bases, and 16 bases lay between the germline ends. CDR3 sequence (DNA): TGCGCCAGCTTAAATGACAGGATATACCAAGAGACCCAGTACTTC. It translates to CASLNDRIYQETQYF.

The rearrangement links TRBV30 to TRBJ1-3; D ambiguous. CDR3 length: 14 amino acids. CDR1 and CDR2 (germline): GTSNPN, SVGIG (reference sequence). V lost 4 bases to trimming and J lost 0 bases, with 10 bases between them. CDR3 nucleotides: TGTGCCTGGACCGGGCCGCTCTCTGGAAACACCATATATTTT. This translates into CAWTGPLSGNTIYF. The variable domain in full, with the rest retrieved from reference TRBV30 and TRBJ1-3, is SQTIHQWPATLVQPVGSPLSLECTVEGTSNPNLYWYRQAAGRGLQLLFYSVGIGQISSEVPQNLSASRPQDRQFILSSKKLLLSDSGFYLCAWTGPLSGNTIYFGEGSWLTVV.

CDR3 DNA: TGTGCCTGGAGGATTAGAGGGGCAAACGGCGAGCAGTACTTC. Protein sequence: CAWRIRGANGEQYF. The chain has TRBV30 and TRBJ2-7; tentatively, D is TRBD1 or TRBD2 (5 bases each). The length of the CDR3 is 14 residues. Germline-derived CDR1 and CDR2 are GTSNPN and SVGIG (reference sequence). V lost 3 bases and J lost 6, with 18 bases in between.

The chain recombines TRBV23-1 with TRBJ1-6, with D possibly being TRBD1 (6 bases). TRBV23-1 is an ORF, with its function uncertain. Trimming took 7 bases from V and 7 from J, leaving 14 bases between them. The CDR3 covers 14 residues. CDR3 amino acids: CASMTGTCNSPLHF. The CDR3 DNA reads as TGCGCCAGCATGACCGGGACATGCAATTCACCCCTCCACTTT.

There are a few counts of this clone. The chain couples TRBV19 to TRBJ2-5, with 13 positions matching TRBD2. Trimming removed 5 bases from V and 5 bases from J; junction bases left unmatched: 8. This CDR3 contains 16 residues. The germline CDR1 and CDR2 sequences are LNHDA and SQIVND (reference sequence). CDR3 sequence: CASSRWTSGGGETQYF. The DNA for the CDR3 is TGTGCCAGTAGTCGGTGGACTAGCGGGGGCGGGGAGACCCAGTACTTC. Full variable domain (rest looked up from reference TRBV19 and TRBJ2-5): DGGITQSPKYLFRKEGQNVTLSCEQNLNHDAMYWYRQDPGQGLRLIYYSQIVNDFQKGDIAEGYSVSREKKESFPLTVTSAQKNPTAFYLCASSRWTSGGGETQYFGPGTRLLVL.

The chain carries TRBV7-9 and TRBJ2-1, with 11 bases that match TRBD2. The CDR3 totals 17 residues. Germline values: CDR1 SEHNR, CDR2 FQNEAQ (reference sequence). V lost 1 base and J lost 4; bases outside the gene matches: 6. CDR3 in amino acids: CASSLGRLAGPYNEQFF. CDR3 nucleotide sequence: TGTGCCAGCAGCTTAGGGAGACTAGCGGGGCCTTACAATGAGCAGTTCTTC.

The chain uses TRBV30 and TRBJ1-5, with a weak D call TRBD1 (6 bases). The CDR3 length is 16 residues. Germline V CDR1 and CDR2: GTSNPN, SVGIG (reference sequence). The V gene lost 1 base and the J gene lost 2 bases, with 15 bases spanning the gap. Here the CDR3 DNA reads TGTGCCTGGAGTGATCACGGACAGTGGGGCAATCAGCCCCAGCATTTT. It specifies CAWSDHGQWGNQPQHF.

The chain joins TRBV6-1 to TRBJ2-7; the match to TRBD1 covers 10 bases. Germline V CDR1 and CDR2: MNHNS, SASEGT. Trimming cost V 4 bases and J 2 bases; bases outside gene matches: 11. The CDR3 contains 17 residues. The CDR3 nucleotides are TGTGCCAGCAGTGTCTTTCTAGGGACAGGGGACCCCTACGAGCAGTACTTC. It encodes CASSVFLGTGDPYEQYF.

V usage is TRBV19 and J usage is TRBJ1-5, with 7 positions matching TRBD1. V shed 7 bases, J shed 7 bases, and the junction held 7 bases outside the gene matches. This CDR3 is 13 amino acids long. Germline V gene lookup returns CDR1 LNHDA and CDR2 SQIVND (reference sequence). In DNA form, the CDR3 reads TGTGCCAGTACCATGACAGGGCAACAGCCCCAGCATTTT. It specifies CASTMTGQQPQHF.

The chain has TRBV5-8 and TRBJ2-7; D might be TRBD1 (6 bases). Trimming stripped 4 bases from V and 0 bases from J, with 17 bases between. CDR1 and CDR2 (germline): SGHTS, YDEGEE. The CDR3 sequence is 16 residues long. The CDR3 sequence is CASSSQGHGRSYEQYF. In DNA, the CDR3 is TGTGCCAGCAGCAGCCAGGGACACGGTCGCTCCTACGAGCAGTACTTC.

The chain has TRBV6-1 and TRBJ2-1, with 9 bases aligning to TRBD2. Germline CDR1 and CDR2: MNHNS and SASEGT. J was trimmed by 0 bases and V by 6 bases; bases with no gene match: 3. This CDR3 spans 15 amino acids. The chain's CDR3 is CASRRRGGSYNEQFF. The DNA for the CDR3 is TGTGCCAGCAGGCGGCGGGGGGGCTCCTACAATGAGCAGTTCTTC.

The sample holds a few counts of this clone. The chain joins TRBV19 to TRBJ1-5; D is undetermined. CDR1 LNHDA and CDR2 SQIVND come from the germline V gene (reference sequence). V lost 0 bases to trimming and J lost 3 bases, with 6 bases between them. There are 14 residues in the CDR3. In nucleotides, the CDR3 is TGTGCCAGTAGTATAGACCGCTTCAATCAGCCCCAGCATTTT. This sequence encodes CASSIDRFNQPQHF. Looking up the rest from reference TRBV19 and TRBJ1-5 gives the full variable domain: DGGITQSPKYLFRKEGQNVTLSCEQNLNHDAMYWYRQDPGQGLRLIYYSQIVNDFQKGDIAEGYSVSREKKESFPLTVTSAQKNPTAFYLCASSIDRFNQPQHFGDGTRLSIL.